This TCR beta chain was profiled in a study of cytomegalovirus exposure and HLA in healthy donors. Study conclusions and caveats: Overall, approximately 150 TCR beta chains were annotated as cytomegalovirus-associated. Follow-up analysis found HLA locus-dependent TCR association rates, highest for DRB1 and lowest for HLA-C. Most TCR beta V segments were productive about 90% or about 30% of the time in an earlier analysis.

This CDR3 contains 14 residues. V trimming: 1 base; J trimming: 2 bases; junction bases outside the gene matches: 2. Per the germline V gene, CDR1 is SQVTM and CDR2 is ANQGSEA. Donors showed nominal health when sampled, although they likely had unrecorded immune exposures. About this clone itself: Its antigen is as yet unknown.

PCR primers comprised 60 Vbeta and 13 Jbeta primers. Method: immunoSEQ multiplex PCR; TCRdb's copy keeps in-frame clones and lacks some. The sample yields 210,000 or so clones, around 87% seen once. Sequenced sample: PBMCs. The V call is TRBV29-1, the J call TRBJ2-5, with TRBD1 matching over 9 bases. The sequence came from a man between 25 and 39 years old in good health and CMV-seronegative. CDR3 residues: CSVEVGTGQETQYF. The CDR3 DNA reads as TGCAGCGTTGAAGTGGGGACAGGGCAAGAGACCCAGTACTTC.